The clone carrying this TCR beta chain has at least ten counts. What it binds is not known. The record originates from a study of identical twins. V gave up 3 bases and J gave up 3 bases; unmatched junction bases: 6. The CDR3 loop spans 16 amino acids. Study observations and caveats: Possibly, invariant MAIT and iNKT cells partly confounded zero-insertion analyses.

Addition of a universal primer site occurred through template switching, and cDNA carried unique molecular identifiers. TCRdb used MiXCR to reprocess the 5' RACE reads, holding one entry per CDR3 protein. This sample carries 200,000 to 250,000 distinct CDR3 sequences, 5.5% to 7% of them seen once, and the ten largest clones take 3.5% to 4%. Everyone who gave samples was a healthy Caucasian. This sample was shared with a second study, whose subject was yellow fever vaccine responses in identical twins.

This TCR came from a woman aged 18-29 years in good health. Sequencing input: memory (CD45RO+) T cells sorted from blood. The J gene is TRBJ2-5, the V gene TRBV12-3 or TRBV12-4; 11 bases align to TRBD2. DNA for the CDR3: TGTGCCAGCAGTTTCTGGGGACTAGCGGAAGAAGAGACCCAGTACTTC. This gives the protein CASSFWGLAEEETQYF.